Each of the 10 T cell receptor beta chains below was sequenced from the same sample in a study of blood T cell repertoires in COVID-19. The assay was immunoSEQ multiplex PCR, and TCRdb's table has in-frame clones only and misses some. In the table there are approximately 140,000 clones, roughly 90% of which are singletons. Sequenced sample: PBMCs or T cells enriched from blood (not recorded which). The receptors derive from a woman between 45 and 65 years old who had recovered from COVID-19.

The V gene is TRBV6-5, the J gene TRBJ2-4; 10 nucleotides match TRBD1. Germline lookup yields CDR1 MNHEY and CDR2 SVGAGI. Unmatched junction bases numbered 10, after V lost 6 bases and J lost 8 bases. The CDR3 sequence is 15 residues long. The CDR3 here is CASRPGDRGIHIQYF. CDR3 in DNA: TGTGCCAGCAGACCCGGGGACAGGGGAATACACATTCAGTACTTC.

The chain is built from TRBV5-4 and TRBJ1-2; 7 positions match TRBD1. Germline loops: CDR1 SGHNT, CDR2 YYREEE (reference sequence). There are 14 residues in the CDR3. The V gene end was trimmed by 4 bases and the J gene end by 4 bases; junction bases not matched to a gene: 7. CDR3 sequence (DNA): TGTGCCAGCAGCGGGGGACAGCGATCCTATGGCTACACCTTC. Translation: CASSGGQRSYGYTF.

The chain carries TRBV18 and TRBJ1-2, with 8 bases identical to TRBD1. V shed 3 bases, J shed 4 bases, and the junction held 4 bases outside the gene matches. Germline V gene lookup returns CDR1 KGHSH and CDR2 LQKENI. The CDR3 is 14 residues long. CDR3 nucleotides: TGTGCCAGCTCACCGGGACAGGATAGCTATGGCTACACCTTC. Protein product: CASSPGQDSYGYTF. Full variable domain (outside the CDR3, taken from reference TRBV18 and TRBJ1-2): NAGVMQNPRHLVRRRGQEARLRCSPMKGHSHVYWYRQLPEEGLKFMVYLQKENIIDESGMPKERFSAEFPKEGPSILRIQQVVRGDSAAYFCASSPGQDSYGYTFGSGTRLTVV.

CDR3 nucleotides: TGCGCCAGCAGCCAAGATGAGGCCAGGGCTGACTATGGCTACACCTTC. Amino acid sequence: CASSQDEARADYGYTF. V is TRBV4-1 and J is TRBJ1-2, with D perhaps matching TRBD1 (5 bases). V lost 0 bases to trimming and J lost 3 bases, with 14 bases between them. This CDR3 spans 16 amino acids. The germline V gene encodes CDR1 MGHRA and CDR2 YSYEKL.

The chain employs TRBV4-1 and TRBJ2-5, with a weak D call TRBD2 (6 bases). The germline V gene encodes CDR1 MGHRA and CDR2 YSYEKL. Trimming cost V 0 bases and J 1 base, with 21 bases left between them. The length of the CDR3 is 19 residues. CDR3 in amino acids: CASSQEMGSGRGIQETQYF. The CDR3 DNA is TGCGCCAGCAGCCAAGAAATGGGAAGCGGGCGGGGTATCCAAGAGACCCAGTACTTC.

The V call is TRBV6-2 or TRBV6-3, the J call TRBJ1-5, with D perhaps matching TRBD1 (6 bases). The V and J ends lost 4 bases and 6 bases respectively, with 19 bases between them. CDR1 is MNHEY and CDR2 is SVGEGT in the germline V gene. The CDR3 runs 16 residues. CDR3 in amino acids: CASSWVVGAGGQPQHF. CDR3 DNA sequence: TGTGCCAGCAGTTGGGTCGTGGGGGCGGGTGGTCAGCCCCAGCATTTT.

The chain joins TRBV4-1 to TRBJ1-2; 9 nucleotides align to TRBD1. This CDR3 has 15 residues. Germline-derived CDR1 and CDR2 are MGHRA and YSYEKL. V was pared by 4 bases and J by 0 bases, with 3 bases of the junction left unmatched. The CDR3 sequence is CASSRTGDSNYGYTF. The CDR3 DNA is TGCGCCAGCAGCCGGACAGGGGACTCTAACTATGGCTACACCTTC.

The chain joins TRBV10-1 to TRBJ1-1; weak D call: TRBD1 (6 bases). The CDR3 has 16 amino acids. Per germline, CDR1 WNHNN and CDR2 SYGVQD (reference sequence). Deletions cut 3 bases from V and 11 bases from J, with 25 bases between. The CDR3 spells CASSEGRAAGEASAFF. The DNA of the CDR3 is TGCGCCAGCAGTGAAGGTAGAGCGGCAGGGGAAGCGTCGGCTTTCTTT.

CDR3 residues: CASSFNRQYTEAFF. In DNA form, the CDR3 reads TGTGCCAGCAGTTTCAATCGACAGTACACTGAAGCTTTCTTT. The chain employs TRBV28 and TRBJ1-1, with a tentative D call TRBD1 (5 bases). The CDR3 covers 14 residues. V dropped 3 bases and J dropped 3 bases, with 11 bases sitting between them. Germline V gives CDR1 MDHEN, CDR2 SYDVKM.

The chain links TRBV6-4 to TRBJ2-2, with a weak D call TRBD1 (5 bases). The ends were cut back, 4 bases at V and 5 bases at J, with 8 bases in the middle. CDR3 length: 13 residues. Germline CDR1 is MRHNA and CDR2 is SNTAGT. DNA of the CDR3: TGTGCCAGCAGTGTAGGGGAAACCGGGGAGCTGTTTTTT. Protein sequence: CASSVGETGELFF.